Given below is one T cell receptor beta chain in context. These data originate in a study of shared clonotypes between healthy human individuals. Study overall: CD4 naive and memory got three plates each, CD8 naive two, CD8 memory one.

The CDR3 sequence is 15 residues long. Germline values: CDR1 SGHRS, CDR2 YFSETQ. V trimming: 2 bases; J trimming: 7 bases; junction bases outside the gene matches: 9. Over several immunoSEQ plates, each subset's genomic DNA was distributed in even portions. The table came from immunoSEQ multiplex PCR; TCRdb's copy has only in-frame clones and leaves some out. The sample consists of roughly 2.5 million clones, roughly nine tenths of them appearing once. This rearrangement joins TRBV5-1 to TRBJ2-7, with TRBD1 matching over 10 bases. Sequences were obtained from naive CD4+ T cells sorted from blood. The subset denotes: CD45RA+ positively selected. This TCR was recovered from a man aged 18 to 30 in good health. The CDR3 sequence: CASSLTGTGVEEQYF. The DNA for the CDR3 is TGCGCCAGCAGCTTAACAGGGACAGGGGTCGAAGAGCAGTACTTC.